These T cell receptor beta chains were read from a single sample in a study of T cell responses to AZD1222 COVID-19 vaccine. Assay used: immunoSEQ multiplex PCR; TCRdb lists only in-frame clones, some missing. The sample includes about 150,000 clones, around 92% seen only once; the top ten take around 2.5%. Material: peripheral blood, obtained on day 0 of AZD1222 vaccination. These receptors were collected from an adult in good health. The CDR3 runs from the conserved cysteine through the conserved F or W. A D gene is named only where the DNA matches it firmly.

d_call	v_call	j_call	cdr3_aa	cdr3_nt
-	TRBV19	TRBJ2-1	CASSVEAFAYNEQFF	TGTGCCAGTAGTGTGGAAGCGTTTGCCTACAATGAGCAGTTCTTC
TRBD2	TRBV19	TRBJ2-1	CASIGLAYNEQFF	TGTGCCAGTATCGGACTAGCTTACAATGAGCAGTTCTTC
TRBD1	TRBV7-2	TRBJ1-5	CASSQLDRAQPQHF	TGTGCCAGCAGCCAACTCGACAGGGCTCAGCCCCAGCATTTT
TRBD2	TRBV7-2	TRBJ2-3	CASSARLAGRTSTDTQYF	TGTGCCAGCAGCGCACGACTAGCGGGGCGGACTAGCACAGATACGCAGTATTTT
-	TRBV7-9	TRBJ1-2	CASSFDIYGYTF	TGTGCCAGCAGCTTTGACATCTATGGCTACACCTTC
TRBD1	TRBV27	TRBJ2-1	CASSPGTGTYNEQFF	TGTGCCAGCAGCCCCGGGACAGGCACCTACAATGAGCAGTTCTTC
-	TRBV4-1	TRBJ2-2	CASSQFSGKNTGELFF	TGCGCCAGCAGCCAGTTTTCGGGGAAGAACACCGGGGAGCTGTTTTTT
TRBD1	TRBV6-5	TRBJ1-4	CASKRQGPREKLFF	TGTGCCAGCAAAAGACAGGGCCCTCGAGAAAAACTGTTTTTT
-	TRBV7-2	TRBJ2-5	CASLDGAQETQYF	TGTGCCAGCTTGGACGGGGCGCAAGAGACCCAGTACTTC
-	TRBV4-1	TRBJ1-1	CASSQPGPTEAFF	TGCGCCAGCAGCCAGCCAGGGCCCACTGAAGCTTTCTTT
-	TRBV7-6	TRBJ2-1	CASSYLGVSGNEQFF	TGTGCCAGCAGCTATCTCGGGGTATCGGGCAATGAGCAGTTCTTC